The 9 T cell receptor beta chains in this list originate from one sample, sequenced in a study of T cell responses to AZD1222 COVID-19 vaccine. Libraries were prepared by immunoSEQ multiplex PCR; TCRdb keeps only in-frame clonotypes and omits some of them. The table has some 150,000 clones, 91% seen once. The sample in question was peripheral blood, obtained on day 0 of AZD1222 vaccination. The receptors were gathered from an adult in good health.

The V and J genes are TRBV7-2 and TRBJ2-5, with D hard to call. This CDR3 spans 11 amino acids. The germline gives CDR1 SGHTA, CDR2 FQGNSA. V lost 1 base, J lost 7 bases, and 4 bases lay in between. CDR3 nucleotides: TGTGCCAGCAGCTTAGGCCGGACCCAGTACTTC. Its protein product is CASSLGRTQYF.

The CDR3 nucleotides are TGCGCCAGCAGCCTAAACAAGCGGAGGGAGGATACGCAGTATTTT. Translating gives CASSLNKRREDTQYF. This chain links TRBV4-3 with TRBJ2-3; D perhaps matches TRBD2 (6 bases). The ends were cut back, 4 bases at V and 6 bases at J, with 17 bases in the middle. The germline V gene encodes CDR1 LGHNA and CDR2 YSLEER. CDR3 length: 15 amino acids.

The chain joins TRBV11-2 to TRBJ2-7; 9 bases match TRBD1. CDR1 and CDR2 (germline): SGHAT, FQNNGV. CDR3 length equals 15 residues. V lost 5 bases to trimming and J lost 3 bases; unmatched junction nucleotides: 8. The CDR3 loop reads CASSLRRDRDYEQYF. Here the CDR3 DNA reads TGTGCCAGCAGCCTTCGTCGGGACAGGGACTACGAGCAGTACTTC.

CDR3 residues: CASSTRTGALEKLFF. As DNA, the CDR3 is TGTGCCAGCAGCACTCGGACAGGAGCCCTTGAAAAACTGTTTTTT. The chain employs TRBV7-8 and TRBJ1-4; TRBD1 aligns across 7 bases. The trim removed 5 bases at V and 7 bases at J, leaving 10 bases unmatched. The CDR3 runs 15 residues. Germline V gives CDR1 SGHVS, CDR2 FQNEAQ. Looking up the rest from reference TRBV7-8 and TRBJ1-4 gives the full variable domain: GAGVSQSPRYKVAKRGQDVALRCDPISGHVSLFWYQQALGQGPEFLTYFQNEAQLDKSGLPSDRFFAERPEGSVSTLKIQRTQQEDSAVYLCASSTRTGALEKLFFGSGTQLSVL.

The gene calls are TRBV19 and TRBJ2-1, with D unresolved. This CDR3 is built from 16 residues. V was pared by 2 bases and J by 0 bases, with 11 bases between. Germline V lookup: CDR1 LNHDA, CDR2 SQIVND (reference sequence). The CDR3 DNA sequence: TGTGCCAGTAGTATACGCCGGGCTTACTCCTACAATGAGCAGTTCTTC. Amino acids: CASSIRRAYSYNEQFF.

The chain joins TRBV9 to TRBJ2-2; D may be TRBD1 (5 bases). CDR1 is SGDLS and CDR2 is YYNGEE in the germline V gene. The CDR3 runs to 15 residues. Trimming pared 2 bases from V and 5 bases from J, leaving 13 bases between. The CDR3 DNA reads as TGTGCCAGCAGCGTCCCGACAGATCCTACCGGGGAGCTGTTTTTT. Its protein product is CASSVPTDPTGELFF.

V usage is TRBV21-1 and J usage is TRBJ1-3. TRBV21-1 is noted as a pseudogene. This CDR3 is built from 13 residues. CDR3 sequence (DNA): TGTGCCAGCAGCGGAGACTGGGAAAACACCATATATTTT. Translated: CASSGDWENTIYF.

The V and J genes are TRBV28 and TRBJ2-3; perhaps TRBD2 as D (5 bases). Germline CDR1 and CDR2: MDHEN and SYDVKM. Trimming removed 6 bases from V and 2 bases from J, with 15 bases in between. The CDR3 loop spans 15 amino acids. This chain's CDR3 is CASRPGGQHTDTQYF. The CDR3 region has the DNA TGTGCCAGCAGACCGGGCGGGCAGCACACAGATACGCAGTATTTT.

The V call is TRBV18, the J call TRBJ1-4, with 12 bases that match TRBD1. This CDR3 is 15 amino acids long. Germline V gene lookup returns CDR1 KGHSH and CDR2 LQKENI. The V and J ends lost 3 bases and 7 bases, in that order; junction bases with no gene match: 3. The CDR3 nucleotides are TGTGCCAGCTCACCGGGACAGGGGGCTTCTGAAAAACTGTTTTTT. Its translation: CASSPGQGASEKLFF.